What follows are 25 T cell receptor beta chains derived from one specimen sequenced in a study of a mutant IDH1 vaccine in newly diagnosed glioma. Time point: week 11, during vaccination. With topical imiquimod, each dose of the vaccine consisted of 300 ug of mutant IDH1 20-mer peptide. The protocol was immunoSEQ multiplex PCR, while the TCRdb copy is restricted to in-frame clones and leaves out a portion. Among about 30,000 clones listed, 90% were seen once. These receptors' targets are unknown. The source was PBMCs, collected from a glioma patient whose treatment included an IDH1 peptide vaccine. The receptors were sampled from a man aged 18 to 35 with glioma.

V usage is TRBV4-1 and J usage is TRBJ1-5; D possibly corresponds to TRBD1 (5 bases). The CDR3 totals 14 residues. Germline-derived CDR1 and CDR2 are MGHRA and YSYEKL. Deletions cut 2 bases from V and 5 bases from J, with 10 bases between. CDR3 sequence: CASSQLRGDQPQHF. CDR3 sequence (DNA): TGCGCCAGCAGCCAACTCCGGGGGGATCAGCCCCAGCATTTT.

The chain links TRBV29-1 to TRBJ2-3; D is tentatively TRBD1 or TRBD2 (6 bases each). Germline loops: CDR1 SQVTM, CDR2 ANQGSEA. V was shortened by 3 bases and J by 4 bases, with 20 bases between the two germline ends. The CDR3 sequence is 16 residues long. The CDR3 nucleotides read TGCAGCGTTGATTATAGGTACGGGGGCCGGGCAGATACGCAGTATTTT. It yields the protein CSVDYRYGGRADTQYF.

CDR3: CASSLWAALNAYEQYF. The CDR3 DNA follows: TGTGCCAGCAGCTTGTGGGCGGCTCTCAACGCCTACGAGCAGTACTTC. The V call is TRBV5-6, the J call TRBJ2-7; D remains unclear. Trimming shortened V by 1 base and J by 2 bases, and 16 bases separated the two germline ends. This CDR3 has 16 amino acids. Per germline, CDR1 SGHDT and CDR2 YYEEEE.

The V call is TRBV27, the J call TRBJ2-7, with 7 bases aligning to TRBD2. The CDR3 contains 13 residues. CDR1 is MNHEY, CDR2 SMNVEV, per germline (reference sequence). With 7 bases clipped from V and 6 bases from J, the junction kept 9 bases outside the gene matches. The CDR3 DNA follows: TGTGCCAGCAAGGCGGGAGAGTGGGGCGAGCAGTACTTC. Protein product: CASKAGEWGEQYF.

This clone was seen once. The CDR3 nucleotides are TGTGCCAGCCAAGGAGGTACCTATAATTCACCCCTCCACTTT. This encodes CASQGGTYNSPLHF. V is TRBV25-1 and J is TRBJ1-6; D unresolved. Trimming cost V 8 bases and J 2 bases, with 10 bases left between them. Germline V lookup: CDR1 MGHDK, CDR2 SYGVNS. This CDR3 region has 14 residues.

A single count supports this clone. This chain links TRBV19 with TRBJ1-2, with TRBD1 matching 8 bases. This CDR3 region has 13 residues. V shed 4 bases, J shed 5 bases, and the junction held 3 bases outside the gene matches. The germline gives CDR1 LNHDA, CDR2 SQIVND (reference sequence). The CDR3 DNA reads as TGTGCCAGTAGTACAGGGGGCCGGTATGGCTACACCTTC. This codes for CASSTGGRYGYTF.

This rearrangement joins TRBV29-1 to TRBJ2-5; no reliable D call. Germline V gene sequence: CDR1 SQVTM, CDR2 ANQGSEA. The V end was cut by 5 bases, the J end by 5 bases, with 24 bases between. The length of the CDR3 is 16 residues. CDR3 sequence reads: CSVHLISGSQRETQYF. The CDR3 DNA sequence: TGCAGCGTTCACTTAATATCGGGCTCCCAACGGGAGACCCAGTACTTC.

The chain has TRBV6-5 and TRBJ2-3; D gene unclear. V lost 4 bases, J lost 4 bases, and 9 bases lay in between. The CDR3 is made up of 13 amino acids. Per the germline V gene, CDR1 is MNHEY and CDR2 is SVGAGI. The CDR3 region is CASSLPGADTQYF. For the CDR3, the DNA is TGTGCCAGCAGTTTACCGGGTGCAGATACGCAGTATTTT.

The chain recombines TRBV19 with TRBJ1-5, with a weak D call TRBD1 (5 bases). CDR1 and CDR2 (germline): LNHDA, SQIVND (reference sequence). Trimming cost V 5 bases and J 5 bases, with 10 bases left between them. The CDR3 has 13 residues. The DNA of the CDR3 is TGTGCCAGTAGTTGGACACCCTATCAGCCCCAGCATTTT. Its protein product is CASSWTPYQPQHF.

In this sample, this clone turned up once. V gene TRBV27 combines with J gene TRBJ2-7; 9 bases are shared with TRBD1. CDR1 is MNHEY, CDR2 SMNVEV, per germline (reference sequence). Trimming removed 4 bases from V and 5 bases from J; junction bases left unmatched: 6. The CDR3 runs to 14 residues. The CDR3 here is CASSSTGTGNEQYF. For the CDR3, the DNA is TGTGCCAGCAGTTCAACCGGGACAGGGAACGAGCAGTACTTC.

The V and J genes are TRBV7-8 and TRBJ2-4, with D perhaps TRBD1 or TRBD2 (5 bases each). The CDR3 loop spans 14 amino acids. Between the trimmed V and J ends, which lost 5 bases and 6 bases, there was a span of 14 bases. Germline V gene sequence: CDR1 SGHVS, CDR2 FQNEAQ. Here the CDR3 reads CASSRTGAGNIQYF. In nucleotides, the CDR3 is TGTGCCAGCAGCCGCACCGGGGCCGGAAACATTCAGTACTTC. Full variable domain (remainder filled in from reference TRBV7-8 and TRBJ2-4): GAGVSQSPRYKVAKRGQDVALRCDPISGHVSLFWYQQALGQGPEFLTYFQNEAQLDKSGLPSDRFFAERPEGSVSTLKIQRTQQEDSAVYLCASSRTGAGNIQYFGAGTRLSVL.

DNA of the CDR3: TGTGCCAGTACGCTTACCGGCGTAGGTGAAAAACTGTTTTTT. It codes for CASTLTGVGEKLFF. The chain joins TRBV19 to TRBJ1-4, with no clear D. The CDR3 runs to 14 residues. CDR1 is LNHDA, CDR2 SQIVND, per germline (reference sequence). V was trimmed by 7 bases and J by 7 bases, leaving 16 bases between them.

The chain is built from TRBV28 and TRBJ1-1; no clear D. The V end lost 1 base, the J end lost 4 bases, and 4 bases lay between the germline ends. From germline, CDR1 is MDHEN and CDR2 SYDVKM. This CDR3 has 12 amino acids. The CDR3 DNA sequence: TGTGCCAGCAGTTTATTCTCCACTGAAGCTTTCTTT. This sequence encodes CASSLFSTEAFF.

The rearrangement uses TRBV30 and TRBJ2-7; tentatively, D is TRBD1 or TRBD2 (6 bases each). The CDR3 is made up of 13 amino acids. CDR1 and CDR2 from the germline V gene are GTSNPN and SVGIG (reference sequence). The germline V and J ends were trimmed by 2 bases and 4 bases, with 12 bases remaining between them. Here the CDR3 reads CAWSRGSGYEQYF. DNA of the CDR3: TGTGCCTGGAGTAGGGGGAGCGGGTACGAGCAGTACTTC.

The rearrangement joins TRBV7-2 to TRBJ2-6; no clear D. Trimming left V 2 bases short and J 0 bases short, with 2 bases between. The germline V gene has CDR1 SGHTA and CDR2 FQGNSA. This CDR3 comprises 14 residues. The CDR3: CASSLFSGANVLTF. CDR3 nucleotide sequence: TGTGCCAGCAGCTTATTCTCTGGGGCCAACGTCCTGACTTTC. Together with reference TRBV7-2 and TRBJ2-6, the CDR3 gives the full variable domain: GAGVSQSPSNKVTEKGKDVELRCDPISGHTALYWYRQSLGQGLEFLIYFQGNSAPDKSGLPSDRFSAERTGGSVSTLTIQRTQQEDSAVYLCASSLFSGANVLTFGAGSRLTVL.

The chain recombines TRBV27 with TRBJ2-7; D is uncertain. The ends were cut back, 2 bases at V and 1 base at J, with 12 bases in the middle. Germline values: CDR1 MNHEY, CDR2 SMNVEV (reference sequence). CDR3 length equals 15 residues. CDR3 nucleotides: TGTGCCAGCAGTTTAGTTGTAGGAAGATCCTACGAGCAGTACTTC. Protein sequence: CASSLVVGRSYEQYF.

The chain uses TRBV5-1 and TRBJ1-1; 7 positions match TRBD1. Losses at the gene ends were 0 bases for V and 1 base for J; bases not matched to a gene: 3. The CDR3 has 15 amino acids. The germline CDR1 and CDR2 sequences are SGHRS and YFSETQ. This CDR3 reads CASSLDYRGNTEAFF. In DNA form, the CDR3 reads TGCGCCAGCAGCTTGGACTACAGGGGGAACACTGAAGCTTTCTTT.

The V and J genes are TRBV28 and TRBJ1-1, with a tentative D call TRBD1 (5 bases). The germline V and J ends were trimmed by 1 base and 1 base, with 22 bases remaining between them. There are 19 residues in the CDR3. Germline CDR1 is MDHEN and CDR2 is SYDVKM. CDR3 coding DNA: TGTGCCAGCAGTTTATCCCTCTTTCCCCATCCCCAGGGGAACACTGAAGCTTTCTTT. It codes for CASSLSLFPHPQGNTEAFF.

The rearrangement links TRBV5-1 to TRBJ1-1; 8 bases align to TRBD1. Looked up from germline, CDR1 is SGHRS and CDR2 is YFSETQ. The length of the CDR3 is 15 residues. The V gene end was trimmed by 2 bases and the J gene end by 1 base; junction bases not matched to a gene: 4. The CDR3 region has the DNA TGCGCCAGCAGCTTAACAGGACAGGGGAACACTGAAGCTTTCTTT. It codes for CASSLTGQGNTEAFF.

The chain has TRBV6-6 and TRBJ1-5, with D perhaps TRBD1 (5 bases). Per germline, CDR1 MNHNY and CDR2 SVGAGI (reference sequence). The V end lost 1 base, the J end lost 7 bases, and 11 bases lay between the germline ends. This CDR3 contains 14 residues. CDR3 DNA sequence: TGTGCCAGCAGTTACTTCACAGGAGACCAGCCCCAGCATTTT. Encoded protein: CASSYFTGDQPQHF.

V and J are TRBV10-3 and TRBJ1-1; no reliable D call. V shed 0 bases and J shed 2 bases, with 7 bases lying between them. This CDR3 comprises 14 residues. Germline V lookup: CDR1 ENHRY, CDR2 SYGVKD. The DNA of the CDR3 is TGTGCCATCAGTGAGTCGAACAGAAACACTGAAGCTTTCTTT. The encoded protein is CAISESNRNTEAFF.

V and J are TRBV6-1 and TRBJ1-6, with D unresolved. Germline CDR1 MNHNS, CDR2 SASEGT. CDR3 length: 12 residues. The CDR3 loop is CTVGVGDSPLHF. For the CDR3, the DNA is TGTACCGTTGGGGTAGGTGATTCACCCCTCCACTTT.

Written as DNA, the CDR3 is TGTGCCAGCAGCCCGAACAGCGGGAGGGCCGTATACGAGCAGTACTTC. Translating it yields CASSPNSGRAVYEQYF. J is TRBJ2-7 and V is TRBV25-1, with 10 nucleotides matching TRBD2. J gave up 4 bases and V 6 bases, and 12 bases lay outside the gene matches. The CDR3 runs 16 residues. CDR1 and CDR2 from the germline V gene are MGHDK and SYGVNS.

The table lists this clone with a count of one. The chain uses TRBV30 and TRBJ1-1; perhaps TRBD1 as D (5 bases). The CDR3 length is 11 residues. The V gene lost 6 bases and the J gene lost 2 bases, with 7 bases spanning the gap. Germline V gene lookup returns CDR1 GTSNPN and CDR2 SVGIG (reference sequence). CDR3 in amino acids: CACDRNTEAFF. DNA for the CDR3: TGTGCCTGCGACAGAAACACTGAAGCTTTCTTT.

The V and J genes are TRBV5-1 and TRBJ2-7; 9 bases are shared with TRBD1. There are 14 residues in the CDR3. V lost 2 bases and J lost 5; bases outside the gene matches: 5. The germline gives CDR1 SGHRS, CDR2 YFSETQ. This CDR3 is CASSFNRGHDEQYF. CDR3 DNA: TGCGCCAGCAGCTTTAACAGGGGGCACGACGAGCAGTACTTC.